Listed here are 28 T cell receptor beta chains from one sample, sequenced in a study of blood T cell repertoires in COVID-19. Libraries were prepared by immunoSEQ multiplex PCR; TCRdb keeps only in-frame clonotypes and omits some of them. This table holds around 250,000 clones, roughly nine tenths found once. The material sequenced was peripheral blood. Source of these receptors: a woman aged 40 to 55 who had recovered from COVID-19.

The rearrangement joins TRBV24-1 to TRBJ2-3; the match to TRBD1 covers 7 bases. V was pared by 5 bases and J by 3 bases, with 7 bases of the junction left unmatched. Germline V gene data show CDR1 as KGHDR and CDR2 as SFDVKD. This CDR3 has 15 residues. The CDR3 region has the DNA TGTGCCACCAGTGCCACAGGGGCATGGACAGATACGCAGTATTTT. Protein sequence: CATSATGAWTDTQYF.

In regard to this clone: The DNA is left out, because the CDR3 cannot be placed on it with certainty; the CDR3 is given as TCRdb lists it. The gene calls are TRBV21-1 and TRBJ2-3; whether TRBD2, the table's D call, matches the DNA was not checked. TRBV21-1 is termed a pseudogene. The CDR3 totals 16 residues, both ends included. CDR3 in amino acids: CASSKVASGAKNTQYF.

The chain employs TRBV12-3 or TRBV12-4 and TRBJ1-2, with 7 bases lining up with TRBD1. Germline trimming cut 3 bases from V and 7 bases from J; bases unmatched to any gene: 2. This CDR3 contains 12 residues. CDR3 sequence reads: CASSFDRAGYTF. In DNA form, the CDR3 reads TGTGCCAGCAGTTTTGACAGGGCTGGCTACACCTTC.

The chain combines TRBV27 with TRBJ2-1; 8 bases match TRBD2. V trimming: 3 bases; J trimming: 3 bases; junction bases outside the gene matches: 7. The CDR3 spans 16 residues. Germline values: CDR1 MNHEY, CDR2 SMNVEV (reference sequence). The CDR3 loop is CASSFMAGGLYNEQFF. For the CDR3, the DNA is TGTGCCAGCAGTTTTATGGCGGGAGGCCTCTACAATGAGCAGTTCTTC.

In this sample, this clone turned up once. This chain links TRBV18 with TRBJ2-7, with 7 nucleotides matching TRBD1. Losses at the gene ends were 0 bases for V and 2 bases for J; bases not matched to a gene: 4. Germline loops: CDR1 KGHSH, CDR2 LQKENI. CDR3 length equals 15 residues. The CDR3 coding sequence is TGTGCCAGCTCACCACCGGGACAGCCGACCTACGAGCAGTACTTC. It translates to CASSPPGQPTYEQYF.

DNA for the CDR3: TGTGCCAGCAGCAAAGCCCGAGGGGCGCGGCGGGAGTCCCACGAGCAGTACTTC. This codes for CASSKARGARRESHEQYF. This chain connects TRBV21-1 to TRBJ2-7; the table's D call of TRBD2 was not tested on the DNA. TRBV21-1 is designated a pseudogene. CDR3 length: 18 residues.

The genes are TRBV19 and TRBJ2-1; perhaps TRBD1 as D (5 bases). CDR3 size: 14 residues. Germline V lookup: CDR1 LNHDA, CDR2 SQIVND (reference sequence). The germline V and J ends were trimmed by 3 bases and 7 bases, with 13 bases remaining between them. The CDR3 DNA sequence: TGTGCCAGTAGTATCCTCCAGGGCCTGAATGAGCAGTTCTTC. Protein sequence: CASSILQGLNEQFF.

The V call is TRBV3-1 (or the pseudogene TRBV3-2), the J call TRBJ2-1; 7 positions agree with TRBD1. This CDR3 is 14 amino acids long. Germline lookup yields CDR1 LGHDT and CDR2 YNNKEL (reference sequence). The V and J ends lost 6 bases and 5 bases, in that order; junction bases with no gene match: 7. CDR3 sequence reads: CASRGTESDNEQFF. The CDR3 nucleotides are TGTGCCAGCAGGGGGACAGAAAGTGACAATGAGCAGTTCTTC.

This chain joins TRBV19 and TRBJ2-2; D remains unclear. CDR1 LNHDA and CDR2 SQIVND come from the germline V gene (reference sequence). The V end lost 3 bases, the J end lost 0 bases, and 11 bases lay between the germline ends. The CDR3 is 16 residues long. The CDR3 reads CASSISVGANTGELFF. DNA of the CDR3: TGTGCCAGTAGTATTTCCGTCGGAGCGAACACCGGGGAGCTGTTTTTT.

The chain links TRBV7-6 to TRBJ2-2; 11 bases line up with TRBD2. V shed 0 bases and J 4 bases; nucleotides not matched to a gene: 1. This CDR3 region has 16 residues. Germline-derived CDR1 and CDR2 are SGHVS and FNYEAQ. CDR3 sequence (DNA): TGTGCCAGCAGCTTAGCTAGCGGGAGGGCCACCGGGGAGCTGTTTTTT. Encoded protein: CASSLASGRATGELFF.

The V call is TRBV5-1, the J call TRBJ1-5; 10 nucleotides agree with TRBD1. The CDR3 is made up of 14 amino acids. V lost 3 bases and J lost 11; bases outside the gene matches: 8. Per germline, CDR1 SGHRS and CDR2 YFSETQ. The chain's CDR3 is CASSSSPGTGAQHF. Written as DNA, the CDR3 is TGCGCCAGCAGCTCAAGTCCCGGGACAGGGGCCCAGCATTTT.

This chain uses TRBV7-2 with TRBJ1-2; 8 bases match TRBD1. The CDR3 is 17 amino acids. Losses at the gene ends were 5 bases for V and 2 bases for J; bases not matched to a gene: 13. CDR1 is SGHTA and CDR2 is FQGNSA in the germline V gene. CDR3 region: CASSPRRGRLENYGYTF. The CDR3 bases are TGTGCCAGCAGCCCCCGCAGGGGGCGCTTGGAGAACTATGGCTACACCTTC. The whole variable domain, filled in from reference TRBV7-2 and TRBJ1-2, reads GAGVSQSPSNKVTEKGKDVELRCDPISGHTALYWYRQSLGQGLEFLIYFQGNSAPDKSGLPSDRFSAERTGGSVSTLTIQRTQQEDSAVYLCASSPRRGRLENYGYTFGSGTRLTVV.

V and J are TRBV6-5 and TRBJ1-3, with D possibly TRBD1 on 5 matching bases. Germline V gives CDR1 MNHEY, CDR2 SVGAGI. This CDR3 has 15 residues. V lost 4 bases, J lost 0 bases, and 10 bases lay in between. The chain's CDR3 is CASSWGDSSGNTIYF. The CDR3 bases are TGTGCCAGCAGTTGGGGCGACAGCTCTGGAAACACCATATATTTT.

The chain combines TRBV5-5 with TRBJ2-7, with 8 bases aligning to TRBD1. The CDR3 is 14 amino acids. The trim removed 2 bases at V and 2 bases at J, leaving 3 bases unmatched. Per germline, CDR1 SGHKS and CDR2 YYEKEE (reference sequence). The CDR3 region is CASSLGQGPYEQYF. In DNA, the CDR3 is TGTGCCAGCAGCTTAGGACAGGGTCCCTACGAGCAGTACTTC.

V gene TRBV7-8 combines with J gene TRBJ2-2, with 9 bases identical to TRBD2. Germline V lookup: CDR1 SGHVS, CDR2 FQNEAQ. This CDR3 spans 17 amino acids. V was clipped by 5 bases and J by 0 bases; unmatched bases: 7. The CDR3 DNA follows: TGTGCCAGCAGCGAAGTAGCGGGAGCCCCGAACACCGGGGAGCTGTTTTTT. Its protein is CASSEVAGAPNTGELFF. The entire variable domain, with the rest obtained from reference TRBV7-8 and TRBJ2-2, is as follows: GAGVSQSPRYKVAKRGQDVALRCDPISGHVSLFWYQQALGQGPEFLTYFQNEAQLDKSGLPSDRFFAERPEGSVSTLKIQRTQQEDSAVYLCASSEVAGAPNTGELFFGEGSRLTVL.

This clone was counted a few times. The chain carries TRBV5-1 and TRBJ1-4, with no clear D. The CDR3 spans 15 residues. Trimming stripped 2 bases from V and 0 bases from J, with 8 bases between. From germline, CDR1 is SGHRS and CDR2 YFSETQ. CDR3 amino acids: CASSLEGATNEKLFF. CDR3 in DNA: TGCGCCAGCAGCTTAGAGGGCGCAACTAATGAAAAACTGTTTTTT.

This chain uses TRBV4-1 with TRBJ1-5, with 8 bases matching TRBD1. CDR1 and CDR2 from the germline V gene are MGHRA and YSYEKL. This CDR3 is 16 amino acids long. V was pared by 4 bases and J by 0 bases, with 5 bases of the junction left unmatched. The CDR3 nucleotides are TGCGCCAGCAGCCCAGGACAGGGCGATAGCAATCAGCCCCAGCATTTT. Its protein product is CASSPGQGDSNQPQHF.

V and J are TRBV21-1 and TRBJ2-5; the table gives TRBD2 as D, unverified against the DNA. TRBV21-1 is listed as a pseudogene. The CDR3 is 18 residues long. The chain's CDR3 is CASTGPGLAGLGQETQYF. CDR3 coding DNA: TGTGCCAGCACCGGCCCGGGACTAGCGGGATTAGGGCAAGAGACCCAGTACTTC.

The chain couples TRBV28 to TRBJ2-1; D might be TRBD2 (5 bases). The germline V gene has CDR1 MDHEN and CDR2 SYDVKM. The CDR3 spans 18 residues. Deletions cut 5 bases from V and 0 bases from J, with 20 bases between. CDR3 sequence: CASSAQWRGHNSYNEQFF. The CDR3 DNA reads TGTGCCAGCAGTGCCCAGTGGCGAGGGCACAACTCCTACAATGAGCAGTTCTTC.

This chain links TRBV18 with TRBJ2-7; tentatively, D is TRBD1 (6 bases). CDR3 size: 15 residues. Trimming pared 0 bases from V and 3 bases from J, leaving 12 bases between. Germline CDR1 KGHSH, CDR2 LQKENI. CDR3 sequence reads: CASSPPSTGYYEQYF. The CDR3 DNA sequence: TGTGCCAGCTCACCACCCTCAACAGGGTACTACGAGCAGTACTTC.

This sequence joins TRBV6-2 or TRBV6-3 and TRBJ1-2; D unclear. Germline V CDR1 and CDR2: MNHEY, SVGEGT. The CDR3 sequence is 13 residues long. The germline V and J ends were trimmed by 1 base and 4 bases, with 7 bases remaining between them. The CDR3 DNA is TGTGCCAGCAGTTACTTACAGCTCTATGGCTACACCTTC. It codes for CASSYLQLYGYTF.

The gene calls are TRBV7-9 and TRBJ2-7; perhaps TRBD2 as D (5 bases). CDR3 length: 12 residues. Per germline, CDR1 SEHNR and CDR2 FQNEAQ (reference sequence). V shed 5 bases and J shed 12 bases, with 17 bases lying between them. CDR3 amino acids: CASSHTTGSLYF. As DNA, the CDR3 is TGTGCCAGCAGCCATACGACGGGGAGCCTGTACTTC.

The chain uses TRBV11-2 and TRBJ2-3; D may be TRBD1 (5 bases). Germline V gene sequence: CDR1 SGHAT, CDR2 FQNNGV. The CDR3 loop spans 16 amino acids. Deletions cut 1 base from V and 6 bases from J, with 17 bases between. CDR3 coding DNA: TGTGCCAGCAGCTTAGGGCTTGGACATCTACAGGATACGCAGTATTTT. Translated: CASSLGLGHLQDTQYF. The whole variable domain, filled in from reference TRBV11-2 and TRBJ2-3, reads EAGVAQSPRYKIIEKRQSVAFWCNPISGHATLYWYQQILGQGPKLLIQFQNNGVVDDSQLPKDRFSAERLKGVDSTLKIQPAKLEDSAVYLCASSLGLGHLQDTQYFGPGTRLTVL.

V and J are TRBV5-6 and TRBJ1-2; D remains unclear. Looked up from germline, CDR1 is SGHDT and CDR2 is YYEEEE. This CDR3 is 13 amino acids long. The V end was cut by 2 bases, the J end by 4 bases, with 9 bases between. CDR3 nucleotides: TGTGCCAGCAGCTTACAGCAGGCCTATGGCTACACCTTC. This translates into CASSLQQAYGYTF.

This clone was seen a handful of times. This chain uses TRBV6-5 with TRBJ1-1; D remains unclear. The CDR3 contains 14 residues. V was cut by 2 bases and J by 3 bases, with 10 bases left in between. The V gene's germline CDR1 is MNHEY and CDR2 SVGAGI. The CDR3 reads CASSYARLDTEAFF. CDR3 nucleotide sequence: TGTGCCAGCAGTTACGCCAGGTTGGACACTGAAGCTTTCTTT.

V usage is TRBV29-1 and J usage is TRBJ1-4, with a possible D match to TRBD1 (5 bases). Germline assignment: CDR1 SQVTM and CDR2 ANQGSEA. The CDR3 spans 15 residues. V was pared by 7 bases and J by 8 bases, with 23 bases between. Here the CDR3 reads CSASSGGTAVEKLFF. CDR3 sequence (DNA): TGCAGCGCCTCCTCGGGGGGGACGGCAGTCGAAAAACTGTTTTTT.

The rearrangement uses TRBV5-6 and TRBJ2-2; 8 bases fit TRBD2. The germline CDR1 and CDR2 sequences are SGHDT and YYEEEE. The CDR3 loop spans 15 amino acids. V lost 1 base, J lost 5 bases, and 4 bases stayed unmatched. CDR3 residues: CASSLIAGTTGELFF. In DNA form, the CDR3 reads TGTGCCAGCAGCTTGATAGCGGGAACGACCGGGGAGCTGTTTTTT.

J is TRBJ2-7 and V is TRBV7-2; 11 nucleotides match TRBD2. This CDR3 is 19 amino acids long. Germline CDR1 SGHTA, CDR2 FQGNSA. Trimming at V came to 8 bases and at J to 0 bases, leaving 18 bases not matched to a gene. The CDR3 DNA is TGTGCCAGCGGGGAGTGGCCCGGGACTAGCGGAATATTCTCCTACGAGCAGTACTTC. This encodes CASGEWPGTSGIFSYEQYF.